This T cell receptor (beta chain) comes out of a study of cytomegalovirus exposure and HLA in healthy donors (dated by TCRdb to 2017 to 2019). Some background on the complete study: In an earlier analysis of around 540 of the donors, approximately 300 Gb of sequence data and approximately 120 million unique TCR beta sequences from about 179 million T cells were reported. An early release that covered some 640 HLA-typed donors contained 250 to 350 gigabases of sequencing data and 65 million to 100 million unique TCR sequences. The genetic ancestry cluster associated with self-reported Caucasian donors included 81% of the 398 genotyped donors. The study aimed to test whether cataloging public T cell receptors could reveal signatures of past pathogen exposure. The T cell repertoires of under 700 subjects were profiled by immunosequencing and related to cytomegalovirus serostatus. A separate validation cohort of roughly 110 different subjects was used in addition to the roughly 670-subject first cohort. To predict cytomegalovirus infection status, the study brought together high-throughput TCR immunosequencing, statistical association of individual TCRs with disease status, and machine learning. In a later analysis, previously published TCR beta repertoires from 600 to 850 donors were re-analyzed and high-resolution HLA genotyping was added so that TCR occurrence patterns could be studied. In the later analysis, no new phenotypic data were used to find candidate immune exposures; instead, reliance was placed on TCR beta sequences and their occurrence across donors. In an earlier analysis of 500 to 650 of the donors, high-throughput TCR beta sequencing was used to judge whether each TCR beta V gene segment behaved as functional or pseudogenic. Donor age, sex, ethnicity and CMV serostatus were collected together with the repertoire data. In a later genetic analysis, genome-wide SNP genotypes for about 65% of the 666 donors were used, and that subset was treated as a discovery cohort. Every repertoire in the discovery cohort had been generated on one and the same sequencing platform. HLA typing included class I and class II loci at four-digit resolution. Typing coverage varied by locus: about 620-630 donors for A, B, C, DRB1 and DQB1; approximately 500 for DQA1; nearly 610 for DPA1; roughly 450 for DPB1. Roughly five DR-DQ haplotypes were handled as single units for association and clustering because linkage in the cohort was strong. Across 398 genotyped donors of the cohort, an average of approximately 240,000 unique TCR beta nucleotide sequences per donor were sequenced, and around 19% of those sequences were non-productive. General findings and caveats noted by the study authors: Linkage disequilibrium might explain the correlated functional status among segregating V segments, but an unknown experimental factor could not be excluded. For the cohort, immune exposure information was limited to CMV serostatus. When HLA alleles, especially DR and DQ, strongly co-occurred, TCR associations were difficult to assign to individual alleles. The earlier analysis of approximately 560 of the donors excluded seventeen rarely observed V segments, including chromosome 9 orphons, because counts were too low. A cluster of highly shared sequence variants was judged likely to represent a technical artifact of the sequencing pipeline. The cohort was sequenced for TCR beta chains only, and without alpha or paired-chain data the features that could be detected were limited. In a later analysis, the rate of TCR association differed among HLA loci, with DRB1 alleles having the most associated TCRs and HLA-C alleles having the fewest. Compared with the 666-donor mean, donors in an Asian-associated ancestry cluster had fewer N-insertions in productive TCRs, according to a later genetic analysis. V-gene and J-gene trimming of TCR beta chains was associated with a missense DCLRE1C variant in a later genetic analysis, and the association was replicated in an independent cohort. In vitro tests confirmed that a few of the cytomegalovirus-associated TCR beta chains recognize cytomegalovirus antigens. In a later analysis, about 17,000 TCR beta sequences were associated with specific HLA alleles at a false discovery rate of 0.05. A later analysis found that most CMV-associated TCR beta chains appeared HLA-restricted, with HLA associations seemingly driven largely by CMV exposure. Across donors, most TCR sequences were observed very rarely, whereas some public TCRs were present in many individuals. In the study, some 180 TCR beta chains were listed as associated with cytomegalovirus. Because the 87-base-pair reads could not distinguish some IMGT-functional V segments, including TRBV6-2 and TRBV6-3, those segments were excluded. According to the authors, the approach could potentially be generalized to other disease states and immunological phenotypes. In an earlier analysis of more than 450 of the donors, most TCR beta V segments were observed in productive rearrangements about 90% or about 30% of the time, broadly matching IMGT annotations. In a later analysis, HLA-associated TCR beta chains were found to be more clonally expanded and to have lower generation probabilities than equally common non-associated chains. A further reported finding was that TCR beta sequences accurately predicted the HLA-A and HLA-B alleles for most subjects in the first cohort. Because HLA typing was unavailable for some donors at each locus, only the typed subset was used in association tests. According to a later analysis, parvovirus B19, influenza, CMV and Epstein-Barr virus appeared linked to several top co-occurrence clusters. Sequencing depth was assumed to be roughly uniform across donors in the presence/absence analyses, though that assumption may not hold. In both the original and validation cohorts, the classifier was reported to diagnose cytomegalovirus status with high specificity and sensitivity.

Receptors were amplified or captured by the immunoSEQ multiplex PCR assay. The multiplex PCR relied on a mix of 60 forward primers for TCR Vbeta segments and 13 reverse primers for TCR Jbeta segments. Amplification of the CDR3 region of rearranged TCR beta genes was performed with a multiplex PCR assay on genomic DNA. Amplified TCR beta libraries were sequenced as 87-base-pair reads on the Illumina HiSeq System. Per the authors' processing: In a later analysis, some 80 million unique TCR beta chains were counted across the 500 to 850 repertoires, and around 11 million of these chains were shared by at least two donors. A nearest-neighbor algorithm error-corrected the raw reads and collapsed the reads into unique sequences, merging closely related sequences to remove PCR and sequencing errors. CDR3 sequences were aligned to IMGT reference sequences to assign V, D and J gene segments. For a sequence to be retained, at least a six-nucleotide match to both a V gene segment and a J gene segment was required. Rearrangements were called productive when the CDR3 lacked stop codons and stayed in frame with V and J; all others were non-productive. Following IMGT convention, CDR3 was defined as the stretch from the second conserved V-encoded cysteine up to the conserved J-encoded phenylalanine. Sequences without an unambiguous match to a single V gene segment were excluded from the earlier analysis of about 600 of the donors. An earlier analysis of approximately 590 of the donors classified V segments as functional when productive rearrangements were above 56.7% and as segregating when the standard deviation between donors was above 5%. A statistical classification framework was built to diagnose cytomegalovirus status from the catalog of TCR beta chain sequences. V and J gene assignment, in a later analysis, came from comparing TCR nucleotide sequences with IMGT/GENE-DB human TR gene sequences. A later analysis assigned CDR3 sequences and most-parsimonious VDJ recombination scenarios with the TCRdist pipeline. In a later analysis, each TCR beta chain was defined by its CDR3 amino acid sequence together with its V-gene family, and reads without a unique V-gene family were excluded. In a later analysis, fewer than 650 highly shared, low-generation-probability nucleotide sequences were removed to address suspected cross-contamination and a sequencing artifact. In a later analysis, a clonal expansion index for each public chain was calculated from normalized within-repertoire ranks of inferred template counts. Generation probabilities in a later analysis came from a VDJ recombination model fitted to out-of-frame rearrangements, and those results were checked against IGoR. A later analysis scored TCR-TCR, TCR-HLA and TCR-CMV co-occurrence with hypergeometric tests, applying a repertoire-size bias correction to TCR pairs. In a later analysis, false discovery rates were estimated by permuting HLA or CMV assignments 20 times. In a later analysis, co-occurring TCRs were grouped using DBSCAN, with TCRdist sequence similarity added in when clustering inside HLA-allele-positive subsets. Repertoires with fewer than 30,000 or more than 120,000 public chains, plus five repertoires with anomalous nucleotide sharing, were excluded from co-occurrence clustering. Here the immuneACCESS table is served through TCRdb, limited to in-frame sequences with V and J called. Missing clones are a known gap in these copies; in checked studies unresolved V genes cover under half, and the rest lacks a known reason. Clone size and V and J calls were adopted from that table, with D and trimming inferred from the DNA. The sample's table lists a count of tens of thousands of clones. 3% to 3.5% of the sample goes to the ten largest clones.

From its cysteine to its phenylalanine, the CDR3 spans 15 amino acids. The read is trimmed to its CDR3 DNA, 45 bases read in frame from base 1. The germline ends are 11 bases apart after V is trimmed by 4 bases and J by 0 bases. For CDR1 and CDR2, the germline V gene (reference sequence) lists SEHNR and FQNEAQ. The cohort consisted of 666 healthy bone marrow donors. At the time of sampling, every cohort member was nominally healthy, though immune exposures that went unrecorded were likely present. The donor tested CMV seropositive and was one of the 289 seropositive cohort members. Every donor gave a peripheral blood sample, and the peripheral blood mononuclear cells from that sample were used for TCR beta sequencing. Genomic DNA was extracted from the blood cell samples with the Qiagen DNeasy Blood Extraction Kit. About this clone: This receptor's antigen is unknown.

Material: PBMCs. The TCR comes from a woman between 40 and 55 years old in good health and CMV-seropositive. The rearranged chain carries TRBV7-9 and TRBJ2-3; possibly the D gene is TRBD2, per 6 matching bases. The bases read TGTGCCAGCAGCTCCGGGACTGTTAGCACAGATACGCAGTATTTT. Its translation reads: CASSSGTVSTDTQYF.